The T cell receptor (beta chain) under discussion was sequenced for a study of shared clonotypes between healthy human individuals. Study-wide context: Per donor, CD8 memory used one plate, CD8 naive used two, CD4 memory used three and CD4 naive used three. The study, taken as a whole, reports: Of the naive CD4 clonotypes, roughly 5.2% were shared across a handful of donors.

This CDR3 has 16 amino acids. Looked up from germline, CDR1 is MNHEY and CDR2 is SVGAGI. V was pared by 3 bases and J by 2 bases, with 6 bases of the junction left unmatched. Every immunoSEQ plate was one replicate of a subset's evenly spread DNA. TCRdb keeps only in-frame clones here, not all; method: immunoSEQ multiplex PCR. The data hold just over 2,000,000 clones, with about 95% observed a single time. CD8 cells regarded as naive lacked CD45RO, were positively chosen for CCR7, and omitted terminally differentiated effector memory CD45RA+ cells. As for this clone: What it binds is unknown.

The chain recombines TRBV6-5 with TRBJ2-3, with 9 bases fitting TRBD2. This receptor was taken from a man in his late teens or twenties in good health. The sample consisted of naive CD8+ T cells sorted from blood. The CDR3 protein is CASSYRASGVTDTQYF. For the CDR3, the DNA is TGTGCCAGCAGTTATCGGGCTAGCGGGGTCACAGATACGCAGTATTTT.